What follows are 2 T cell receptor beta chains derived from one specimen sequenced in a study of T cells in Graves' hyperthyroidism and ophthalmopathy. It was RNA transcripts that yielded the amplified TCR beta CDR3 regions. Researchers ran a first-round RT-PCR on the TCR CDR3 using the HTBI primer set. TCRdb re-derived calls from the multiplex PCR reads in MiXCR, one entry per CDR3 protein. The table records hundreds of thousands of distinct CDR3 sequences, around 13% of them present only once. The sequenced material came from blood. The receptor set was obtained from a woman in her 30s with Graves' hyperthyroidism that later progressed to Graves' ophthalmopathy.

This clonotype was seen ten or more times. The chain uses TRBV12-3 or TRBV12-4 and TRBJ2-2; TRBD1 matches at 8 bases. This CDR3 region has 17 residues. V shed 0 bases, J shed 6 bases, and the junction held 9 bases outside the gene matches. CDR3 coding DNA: TGTGCCAGCAGTTTAGCGCCTTTGGTGACAGGGGCCGGGGAGCTGTTTTTT. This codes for CASSLAPLVTGAGELFF.

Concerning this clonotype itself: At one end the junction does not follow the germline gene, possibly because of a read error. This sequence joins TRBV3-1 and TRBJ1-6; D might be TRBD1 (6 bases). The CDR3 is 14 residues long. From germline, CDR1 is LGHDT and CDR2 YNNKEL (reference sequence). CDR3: CGSSQGRGNSPLHF. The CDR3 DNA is TGTGGCAGCAGCCAAGGCAGGGGCAATTCACCCCTCCACTTT.